Listed below are T cell receptor beta chains from one sample, sequenced in a study of T cells in Graves' hyperthyroidism and ophthalmopathy. TCRdb passed the multiplex PCR reads through MiXCR, listing each CDR3 protein once. The sample has 500,000 to 650,000 distinct CDR3 sequences, roughly 15% seen once. Sequencing used blood. Every receptor here comes from a woman aged 50 to 60 with Graves' ophthalmopathy. CDR3s include the opening cysteine and the closing phenylalanine or tryptophan. A D gene is named only where the DNA matches it firmly. Expanded clones are given a class, and other clones once, few, many or no size at all.

V gene	D gene	J gene	clone size	CDR3 protein	CDR3 DNA
TRBV29-1	-	TRBJ2-3	few	CSVEGRYTDTQYF	TGCAGCGTTGAAGGGCGCTACACAGATACGCAGTATTTT
TRBV30	TRBD1	TRBJ1-5	many	CAWGLDRGGQPQHF	TGTGCCTGGGGACTGGACAGGGGGGGACAGCCCCAGCATTTT
TRBV28	TRBD2	TRBJ2-1	many	CASSTSANEQFF	TGTGCCAGCAGCACTAGCGCGAATGAGCAGTTCTTC
TRBV7-6	-	TRBJ1-1	many	CASSFAGRGTEAFF	TGTGCCAGCAGCTTTGCAGGTCGAGGTACTGAAGCTTTCTTT
TRBV15	-	TRBJ2-1	few	CATSRDGVVGNEQFF	TGTGCCACCAGCAGAGATGGGGTCGTAGGTAATGAGCAGTTCTTC
TRBV6-2/TRBV6-3	-	TRBJ2-3	-	CASSYWESTDTQYF	TGTGCCAGCAGTTATTGGGAGTCCACAGATACGCAGTATTTT
TRBV4-1	-	TRBJ2-7	many	CASSQEQGSFEQYF	TGCGCCAGCAGCCAAGAACAGGGATCTTTCGAGCAGTACTTC
TRBV9	-	TRBJ1-2	-	CASSVINEVGYTF	TGCGCCAGCAGCGTAATTAACGAGGTTGGCTACACCTTC
TRBV20-1	TRBD2	TRBJ2-7	many	CRDLKSGRRSYEQYF	TGCAGGGACCTTAAAAGCGGGAGGAGGTCCTACGAGCAGTACTTC
TRBV7-2	TRBD2	TRBJ2-7	many	CASSPGGLAMFHEQYF	TGTGCCAGCAGCCCCGGTGGACTAGCGATGTTTCACGAGCAGTACTTC
TRBV3-1	-	TRBJ2-5	many	CASSQVAPSSGRRQETQYF	TGTGCCAGCAGCCAAGTGGCTCCCTCTTCGGGACGCCGCCAAGAGACCCAGTACTTC
TRBV15	-	TRBJ2-5	many	CATSRPDRAQETQYF	TGTGCCACCAGCAGACCCGACAGAGCCCAAGAGACCCAGTACTTC
TRBV7-2	TRBD1	TRBJ2-1	many	CASSFDRGSSEQFF	TGTGCCAGCAGCTTTGACAGGGGGTCCAGTGAGCAGTTCTTC
TRBV13	-	TRBJ2-6	-	CVSSLGLSAGTGANVLIF	TGTGTCAGCAGCTTAGGCCTTAGTGCAGGGACTGGGGCCAACGTCCTGATTTTC
TRBV5-4	-	TRBJ2-1	-	CASSLVTGKGSYNEQFF	TGTGCCAGCAGCTTGGTTACAGGGAAAGGGTCATACAATGAGCAGTTCTTC
TRBV5-8	TRBD1	TRBJ1-2	few	CASSLAGDRDYGYTF	TGTGCCAGCAGCTTGGCCGGGGACAGGGACTATGGCTACACCTTC
TRBV29-1	-	TRBJ1-1	-	CSVATGFGAFF	TGCAGCGTCGCGACCGGGTTTGGAGCTTTCTTT
TRBV25-1	-	TRBJ2-1	once	CASSENSRSYNEQFF	TGTGCCAGCAGTGAAAACTCGCGATCCTACAATGAGCAGTTCTTC
TRBV18	-	TRBJ2-2	-	CASSSDRITGELFF	TGTGCCAGCTCATCCGACAGGATCACCGGGGAGCTGTTTTTT
TRBV28	TRBD1	TRBJ2-5	-	CASSLSAGGVIIETQYF	TGTGCCAGCAGTTTATCTGCAGGGGGCGTCATCATAGAGACCCAGTACTTC
TRBV27	-	TRBJ1-3	many	CASSYDSSGNTIYF	TGTGCCAGCAGTTACGACAGCTCTGGAAACACCATATATTTT
TRBV6-2/TRBV6-3	-	TRBJ1-5	many	CASSLQQGGNQPQHF	TGTGCCAGCAGTCTTCAACAGGGTGGAAATCAGCCCCAGCATTTT
TRBV12-5	TRBD1	TRBJ1-1	-	CANYSVQSCNIVGTAGTEAFF	TGTGCTAATTACAGCGTTCAGAGCTGTAACATTGTGGGGACAGCGGGCACTGAAGCTTTCTTT
TRBV12-3/TRBV12-4	TRBD2	TRBJ2-1	many	CASSLMGLLDNEQFF	TGTGCCAGCAGTTTGATGGGACTACTGGACAATGAGCAGTTCTTC